The 9 T cell receptor beta chains in this list originate from one sample, sequenced in a study of CD8+ T cells in alopecia areata listed by TCRdb under 2018. Preparation of the library involved the immunoSEQ multiplex PCR assay. To provide template for TCR sequencing, every sample had RNA extracted and reverse transcribed into cDNA. TCRdb holds this immuneACCESS table with in-frame rearrangements only. Some clones are missing; in checked studies, unresolved V genes explain under half, and the rest has no known cause. In all, the sample holds 100,000 to 130,000 clones, and 50% to 60% of those were seen once. Roughly a quarter of the sample is in the top ten clones. The specimen was NKG2D-low CD8+ T cells sorted from blood. Reading the label with the study, this specimen's cell subset or site is: sorted CD8+ NKG2D-low blood T cells. The receptors were gathered from a human donor with alopecia areata.

J is TRBJ1-1 and V is TRBV29-1; D may be TRBD1 (5 bases). Germline CDR1 reads SQVTM; CDR2 reads ANQGSEA. The CDR3 has 11 residues. V was cut by 8 bases and J by 6 bases, with 13 bases left in between. The CDR3: CSTKKGPEAFF. The CDR3 DNA is TGCAGCACCAAAAAGGGACCTGAAGCTTTCTTT.

The J gene is TRBJ1-5, the V gene TRBV9; D unclear. The V end was cut by 0 bases, the J end by 3 bases, with 7 bases between. The CDR3 contains 14 residues. CDR1 and CDR2 (germline): SGDLS, YYNGEE. The CDR3 sequence: CASSVGSPNQPQHF. The CDR3 region has the DNA TGTGCCAGCAGCGTAGGGAGCCCCAATCAGCCCCAGCATTTT. The full variable domain, in which reference TRBV9 and TRBJ1-5 provide the parts outside the CDR3, is DSGVTQTPKHLITATGQRVTLRCSPRSGDLSVYWYQQSLDQGLQFLIQYYNGEERAKGNILERFSAQQFPDLHSELNLSSLELGDSALYFCASSVGSPNQPQHFGDGTRLSIL.

This chain connects TRBV11-2 to TRBJ2-1; 11 bases fit TRBD2. This CDR3 comprises 15 residues. The germline CDR1 and CDR2 sequences are SGHAT and FQNNGV. V was clipped by 5 bases and J by 6 bases; unmatched bases: 6. Here the CDR3 DNA reads TGTGCCAGCAGCCCGGGACTAGCGGAAATCAATGAGCAGTTCTTC. Its translation is CASSPGLAEINEQFF.

The rearrangement uses TRBV5-1 and TRBJ2-3, with 9 positions matching TRBD1. The CDR3 spans 23 residues. V was clipped by 1 base and J by 0 bases; unmatched bases: 24. CDR1 and CDR2 from the germline V gene are SGHRS and YFSETQ. The CDR3 DNA follows: TGCGCCAGCAGCTTGAGCCCCGCCGATGGGGCCGGGACAGGGAAAACTAGCACAGATACGCAGTATTTT. Amino acid sequence: CASSLSPADGAGTGKTSTDTQYF.

J is TRBJ2-5 and V is TRBV27; the D is unclear. The CDR3 is 11 residues long. Trimming cost V 5 bases and J 2 bases, with 3 bases left between them. Germline lookup yields CDR1 MNHEY and CDR2 SMNVEV (reference sequence). The CDR3 here is CASSHQETQYF. The CDR3 DNA follows: TGTGCCAGCAGTCATCAAGAGACCCAGTACTTC.

This clone appeared a few times. V and J are TRBV27 and TRBJ2-1; TRBD2 aligns across 10 bases. The CDR3 totals 15 residues. Trimming at V came to 5 bases and at J to 8 bases, leaving 9 bases not matched to a gene. Germline V gives CDR1 MNHEY, CDR2 SMNVEV (reference sequence). CDR3 in DNA: TGTGCCAGCAGTCTAGCGGGAGTCCCCATCGATGAGCAGTTCTTC. Translated, it gives CASSLAGVPIDEQFF.

This clone was counted a few times. The chain couples TRBV10-3 to TRBJ2-7; 13 bases match TRBD2. Trimming took 6 bases from V and 4 from J; bases not matched to a gene: 3. The CDR3 runs 14 residues. CDR1 is ENHRY, CDR2 SYGVKD, per germline. The chain's CDR3 is CAISRTSGSYEQYF. The CDR3 DNA follows: TGTGCCATCAGCCGGACTAGCGGGAGTTACGAGCAGTACTTC.

A remark on this clone: At one boundary the junction diverges from the germline segment, which might be a read error. CDR3 region: CAWSLGGIKVF. The CDR3, as DNA: TGTGCCTGGAGTTTAGGAGGGATTAAGGTCTTC. The rearrangement uses TRBV30 and TRBJ2-1, with D perhaps TRBD2 (6 bases). From germline, CDR1 is GTSNPN and CDR2 SVGIG (reference sequence). CDR3 length equals 11 residues.

The CDR3 here is CASRSRGELFF. CDR3 sequence (DNA): TGTGCCAGCAGAAGTAGGGGGGAGCTGTTTTTT. The chain carries TRBV9 and TRBJ2-2; D is uncertain. The V end was cut by 5 bases, the J end by 8 bases, with 7 bases between. From germline, CDR1 is SGDLS and CDR2 YYNGEE. This CDR3 contains 11 residues.